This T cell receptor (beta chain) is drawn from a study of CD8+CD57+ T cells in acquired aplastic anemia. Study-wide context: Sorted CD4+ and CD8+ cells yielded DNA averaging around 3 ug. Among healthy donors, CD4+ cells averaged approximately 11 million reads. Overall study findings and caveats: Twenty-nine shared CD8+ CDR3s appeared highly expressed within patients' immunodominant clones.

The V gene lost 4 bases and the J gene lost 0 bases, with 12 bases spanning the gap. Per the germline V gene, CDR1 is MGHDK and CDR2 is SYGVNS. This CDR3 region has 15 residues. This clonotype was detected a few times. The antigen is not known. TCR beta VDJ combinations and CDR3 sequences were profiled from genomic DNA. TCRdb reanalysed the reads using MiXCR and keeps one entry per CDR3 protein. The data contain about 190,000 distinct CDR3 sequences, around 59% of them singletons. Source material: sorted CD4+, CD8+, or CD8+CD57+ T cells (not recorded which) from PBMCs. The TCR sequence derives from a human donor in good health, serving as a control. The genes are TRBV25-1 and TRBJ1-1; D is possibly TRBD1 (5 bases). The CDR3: CASSARQNMNTEAFF. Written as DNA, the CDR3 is TGTGCCAGCAGTGCCCGACAGAACATGAACACTGAAGCTTTCTTT.